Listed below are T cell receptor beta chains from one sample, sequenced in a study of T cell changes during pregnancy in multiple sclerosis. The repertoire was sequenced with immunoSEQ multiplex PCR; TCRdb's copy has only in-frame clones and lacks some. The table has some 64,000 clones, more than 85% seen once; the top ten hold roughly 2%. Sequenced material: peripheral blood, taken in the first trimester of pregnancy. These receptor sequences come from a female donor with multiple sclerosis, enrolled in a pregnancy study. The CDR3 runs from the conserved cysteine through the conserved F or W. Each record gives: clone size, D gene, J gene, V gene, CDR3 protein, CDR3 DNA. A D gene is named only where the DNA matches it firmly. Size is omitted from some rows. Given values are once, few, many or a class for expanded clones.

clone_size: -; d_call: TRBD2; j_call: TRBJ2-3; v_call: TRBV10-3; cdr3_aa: CAISGTSGSTDTQYF; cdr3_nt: TGTGCCATCAGTGGGACTAGCGGGAGCACAGATACGCAGTATTTT
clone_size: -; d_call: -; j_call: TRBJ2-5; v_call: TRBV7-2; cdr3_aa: CASSLARQETQYF; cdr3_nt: TGTGCCAGCAGCTTAGCCAGACAAGAGACCCAGTACTTC
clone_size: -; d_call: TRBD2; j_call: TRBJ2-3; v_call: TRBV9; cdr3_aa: CASSADAGDGTDTQYF; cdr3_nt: TGTGCCAGCAGCGCTGATGCGGGAGACGGAACAGATACGCAGTATTTT
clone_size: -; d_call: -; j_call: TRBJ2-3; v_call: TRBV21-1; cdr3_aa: CASSIPSGTSGYRTDTQYF; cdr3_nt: TGTGCCAGCAGCATCCCCTCTGGGACTAGCGGGTATCGCACAGATACGCAGTATTTT
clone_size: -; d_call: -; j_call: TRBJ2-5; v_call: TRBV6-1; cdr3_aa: CASTYQETQYF; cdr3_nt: TGTGCCAGCACCTACCAAGAGACCCAGTACTTC
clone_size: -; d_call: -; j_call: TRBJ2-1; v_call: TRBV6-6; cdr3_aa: CASSYSTSHEQFF; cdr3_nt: TGTGCCAGCAGTTACTCTACTAGCCATGAGCAGTTCTTC
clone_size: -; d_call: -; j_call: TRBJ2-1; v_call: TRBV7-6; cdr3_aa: CASSSGVDEQFF; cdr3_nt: TGTGCCAGCAGCTCGGGGGTTGATGAGCAGTTCTTC
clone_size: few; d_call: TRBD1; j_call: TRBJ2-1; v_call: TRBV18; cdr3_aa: CASSPGTGEGGQFF; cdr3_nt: TGTGCCAGCTCCCCCGGGACAGGGGAAGGAGGGCAGTTCTTC
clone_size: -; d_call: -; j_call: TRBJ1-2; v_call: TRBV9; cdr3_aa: CASSLSPGDTVNYGYTF; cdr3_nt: TGTGCCAGCAGCCTCAGTCCAGGGGACACCGTAAACTATGGCTACACCTTC
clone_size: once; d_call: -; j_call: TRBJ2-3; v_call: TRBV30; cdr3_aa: CAWSVSADTQYF; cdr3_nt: TGTGCCTGGAGTGTGTCCGCAGATACGCAGTATTTT
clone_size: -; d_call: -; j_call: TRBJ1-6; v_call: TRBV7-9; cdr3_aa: CASSAPTGLDSPLHF; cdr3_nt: TGTGCCAGCAGCGCCCCCACAGGGTTAGATTCACCCCTCCACTTT
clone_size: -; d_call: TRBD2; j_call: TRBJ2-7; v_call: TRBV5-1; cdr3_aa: CASSLLAGGLYEQYF; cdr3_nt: TGCGCCAGCAGTCTTCTAGCGGGGGGCCTCTACGAGCAGTACTTC
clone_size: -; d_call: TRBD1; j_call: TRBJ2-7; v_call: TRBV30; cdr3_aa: CAWSVGQNYEQYF; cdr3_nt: TGTGCCTGGAGTGTGGGACAGAACTACGAGCAGTACTTC
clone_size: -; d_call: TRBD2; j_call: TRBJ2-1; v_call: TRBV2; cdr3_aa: CAMGTSGGHNEQFF; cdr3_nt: TGTGCCATGGGAACTAGCGGGGGACACAATGAGCAGTTCTTC